Listed below are T cell receptor beta chains from one sample, sequenced in a study of blood T cell repertoires in COVID-19. Assay: immunoSEQ multiplex PCR; the TCRdb copy retains only in-frame clones and omits some. The sample has some 400,000 clones, roughly 89% seen once. Sequencing was performed on PBMCs or T cells enriched from blood (not recorded which). These receptors were obtained from a young woman who had recovered from COVID-19. Each CDR3 is given with its conserved first and last residue. The order of the fields is clone size, J gene, D gene, V gene, CDR3 DNA, CDR3 protein. A D gene is named only where the DNA matches it firmly. Size values are once, few and many counts, or a class for expanded clones, and some rows have none.

-	TRBJ2-2	-	TRBV3-1/TRBV3-2	TGTGCCAGCAGCCTCCTGACAGGAGCTAACACCGGGGAGCTGTTTTTT	CASSLLTGANTGELFF
-	TRBJ1-2	TRBD1	TRBV7-2	TGTGCCAGCAGCCCAGCGGGACAGGGCTATGGCTACACCTTC	CASSPAGQGYGYTF
-	TRBJ1-6	TRBD1	TRBV7-9	TGTGCCAGCAGCTACAGGCTAAGGGCAGGGGGAAATTCACCCCTCCACTTT	CASSYRLRAGGNSPLHF
-	TRBJ2-7	TRBD2	TRBV28	TGTGCCAGCAGTCAAGCCCCCCTAGCGGGGAGCTCCTACGAGCAGTACTTC	CASSQAPLAGSSYEQYF
-	TRBJ1-5	TRBD1	TRBV18	TGTGCCAGCTCACCAAGAGGGGACAGCGATCAGCCCCAGCATTTT	CASSPRGDSDQPQHF
-	TRBJ2-7	-	TRBV5-6	TGTGCCAGCAGCTTGTATGGAGAACGGCAGTACTTC	CASSLYGERQYF
-	TRBJ2-1	-	TRBV19	TGTGCCAGTAGTATAGACCCCCCCCTAGCTTCGGTTTACAATGAGCAGTTCTTC	CASSIDPPLASVYNEQFF
-	TRBJ1-5	-	TRBV6-5	TGTGCCAGCAGGAGGGAGAGCAGCCATCAGCCCCAGCATTTT	CASRRESSHQPQHF
-	TRBJ1-2	TRBD1	TRBV19	TGTGCCAGTAAACCCGGACAGGACAACTATGGCTACACCTTC	CASKPGQDNYGYTF
-	TRBJ2-1	TRBD2	TRBV28	TGTGCCAGCAGTCGAAGGACTAGCGGGAGAAATGAGCAGTTCTTC	CASSRRTSGRNEQFF
-	TRBJ2-1	-	TRBV29-1	TGCAGCGTTGTCGGGACTGGTTACAATGAGCAGTTCTTC	CSVVGTGYNEQFF
once	TRBJ1-5	TRBD1	TRBV12-3/TRBV12-4	TGTGCCAGCAGGCGGGACAGGAATCAGCCCCAGCATTTT	CASRRDRNQPQHF
-	TRBJ1-2	-	TRBV28	TGTGCCAGCAGTTCTCCAGGGTATGGCTACACCTTC	CASSSPGYGYTF
-	TRBJ1-1	TRBD1	TRBV9	TGTGCCAGCAGCGCGACAGGGGGGAACACTGAAGCTTTCTTT	CASSATGGNTEAFF
-	TRBJ1-1	TRBD1	TRBV28	TGTGCCAGCAGTACACCCGGGACAGGGATCACTGAAGCTTTCTTT	CASSTPGTGITEAFF
-	TRBJ2-7	-	TRBV7-9	TGTGCCAGCAGCTTAACCGGTTTCTCCTACGAGCAGTACTTC	CASSLTGFSYEQYF
-	TRBJ1-5	-	TRBV19	TGTGCCAGTAGTATAGTAGGACAAGGAAGCAATCAGCCCCAGCATTTT	CASSIVGQGSNQPQHF
-	TRBJ1-3	-	TRBV11-3	TGTGCCAGCAGCTTAGATGGTGCGGGGGCCGACTCTGGAAACACCATATATTTT	CASSLDGAGADSGNTIYF
once	TRBJ2-3	-	TRBV7-2	TGTGCCAGCAGCTTAGAGGCTAGTCGCTTCACAGATACGCAGTATTTT	CASSLEASRFTDTQYF
few	TRBJ1-1	-	TRBV15	TGTGCCACCAGCAGAGAGAGGTTCGTGACTGAAGCTTTCTTT	CATSRERFVTEAFF
-	TRBJ1-4	TRBD1	TRBV7-2	TGTGCCAGCAGCCCCCGGACAGGGGGCGGGTATGAAAAACTGTTTTTT	CASSPRTGGGYEKLFF